This is a list of T cell receptor beta chains from one sample in a study of human T cells and chemical hapten exposure. TCRdb reprocessed the RACE reads via MiXCR and lists one record per CDR3 protein. The sample has about 400,000 distinct CDR3 sequences; just under 6.5% are singletons. Sequenced material: whole blood, taken in connection with sensitization to the hapten diphenylcyclopropenone (DPC). These receptors were taken from a woman in her late teens or twenties with alopecia areata. Some clones in this sample may be carry-over from other donors' samples. CDR3s include the opening cysteine and the closing phenylalanine or tryptophan.

CDR3: CASSRPGQGVRNTEAFF; length: 17; V: TRBV11-2
CDR3: CASSPLVGGDYGYTF; length: 15; V: TRBV3-1
CDR3: CASSYYPPDRFRNEQFF; length: 17; V: TRBV6-2/TRBV6-3
CDR3: CASSLGQEVYGYTF; length: 14; V: TRBV7-9
CDR3: CASRPGQAIEAFF; length: 13; V: TRBV5-1
CDR3: CASSQDSGPTWQYF; length: 14; V: TRBV3-1
CDR3: CASSTPSGGFSYNEQFF; length: 17; V: TRBV6-2/TRBV6-3
CDR3: CASSQDAGGNQPQHF; length: 15; V: TRBV4-3
CDR3: CATSSWGVGGNSNQPQHF; length: 18; V: TRBV15
CDR3: CSGQDRGRLNYGYTF; length: 15; V: TRBV20-1
CDR3: CASTLLGLAASTDTQYF; length: 17; V: TRBV5-6
CDR3: CASSFLGPSDTQYF; length: 14; V: TRBV12-3/TRBV12-4
CDR3: CATSYTSQGEQYF; length: 13; V: TRBV15
CDR3: CASSQVTSGGQPSSYNEQFF; length: 20; V: TRBV3-1
CDR3: CSVETMTDYGYTF; length: 13; V: TRBV29-1
CDR3: CASSFNGVGPEAFF; length: 14; V: TRBV5-5
CDR3: CASSLSHARKGQGYEQYF; length: 18; V: TRBV7-2
CDR3: CASSLSGQGTTNEKLFF; length: 17; V: TRBV12-3/TRBV12-4
CDR3: CASSLGTNVWGTEAFF; length: 16; V: TRBV7-8
CDR3: CASRTDLNTEAFF; length: 13; V: TRBV6-6
CDR3: CASSYSDSGKQPQHF; length: 15; V: TRBV6-6
CDR3: CASSDLEGGYTGELFF; length: 16; V: TRBV25-1
CDR3: CSARETNTGELFF; length: 13; V: TRBV20-1
CDR3: CASSQDRLAGNEQYF; length: 15; V: TRBV4-1
CDR3: CASSLSSAQPQHF; length: 13; V: TRBV7-2
CDR3: CSAKGGGETDTQYF; length: 14; V: TRBV20-1
CDR3: CASSWGTSTRDTQYF; length: 15; V: TRBV5-1
CDR3: CASSQELSGARYLRVDTQYF; length: 20; V: TRBV4-3